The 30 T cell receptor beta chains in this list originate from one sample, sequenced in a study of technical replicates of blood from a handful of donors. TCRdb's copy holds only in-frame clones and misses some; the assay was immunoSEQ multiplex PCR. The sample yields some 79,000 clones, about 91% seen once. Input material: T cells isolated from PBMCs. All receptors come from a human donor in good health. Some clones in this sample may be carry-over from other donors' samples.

The DNA for the CDR3 is TGTGCCAGCAGCTGGGGACAGGAGGGCTACGAGCAGTACTTC. Protein product: CASSWGQEGYEQYF. The rearrangement links TRBV6-5 to TRBJ2-7, with 8 bases identical to TRBD1. Unmatched junction bases numbered 7, after V lost 6 bases and J lost 3 bases. This CDR3 has 14 residues. Per the germline V gene, CDR1 is MNHEY and CDR2 is SVGAGI.

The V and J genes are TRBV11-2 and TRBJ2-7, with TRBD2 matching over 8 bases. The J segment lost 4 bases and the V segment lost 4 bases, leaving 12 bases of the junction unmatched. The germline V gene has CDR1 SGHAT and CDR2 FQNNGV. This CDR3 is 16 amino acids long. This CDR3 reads CASSSPREGPGYEQYF. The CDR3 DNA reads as TGTGCCAGCAGCTCCCCCCGGGAGGGTCCAGGGTACGAGCAGTACTTC. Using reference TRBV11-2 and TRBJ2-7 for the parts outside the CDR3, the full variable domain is EAGVAQSPRYKIIEKRQSVAFWCNPISGHATLYWYQQILGQGPKLLIQFQNNGVVDDSQLPKDRFSAERLKGVDSTLKIQPAKLEDSAVYLCASSSPREGPGYEQYFGPGTRLTVT.

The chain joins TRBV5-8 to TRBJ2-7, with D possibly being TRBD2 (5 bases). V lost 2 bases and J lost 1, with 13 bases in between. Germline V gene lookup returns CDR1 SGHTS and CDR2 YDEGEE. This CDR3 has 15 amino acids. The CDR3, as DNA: TGTGCCAGCAGCTTTTGGACCGAGGGATCCTACGAGCAGTACTTC. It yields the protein CASSFWTEGSYEQYF.

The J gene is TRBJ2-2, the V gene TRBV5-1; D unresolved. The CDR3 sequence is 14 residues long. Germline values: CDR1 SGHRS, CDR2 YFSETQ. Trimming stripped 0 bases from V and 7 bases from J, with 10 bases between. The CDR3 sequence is CASSLEQEVGELFF. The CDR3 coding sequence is TGCGCCAGCAGCTTGGAACAAGAGGTCGGGGAGCTGTTTTTT.

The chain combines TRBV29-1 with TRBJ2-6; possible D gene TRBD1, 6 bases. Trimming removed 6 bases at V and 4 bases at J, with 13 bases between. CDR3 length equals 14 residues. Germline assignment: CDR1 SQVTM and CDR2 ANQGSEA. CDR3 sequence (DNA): TGCAGCGTGGCAGGGGTTTCCGGGGCCAACGTCCTGACTTTC. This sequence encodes CSVAGVSGANVLTF.

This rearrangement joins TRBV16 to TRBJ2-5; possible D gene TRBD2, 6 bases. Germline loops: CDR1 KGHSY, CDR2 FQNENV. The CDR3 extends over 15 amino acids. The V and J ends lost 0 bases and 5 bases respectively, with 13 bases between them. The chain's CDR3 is CASSQSSGEEETQYF. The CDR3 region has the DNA TGTGCCAGCAGCCAATCTTCGGGGGAGGAGGAGACCCAGTACTTC.

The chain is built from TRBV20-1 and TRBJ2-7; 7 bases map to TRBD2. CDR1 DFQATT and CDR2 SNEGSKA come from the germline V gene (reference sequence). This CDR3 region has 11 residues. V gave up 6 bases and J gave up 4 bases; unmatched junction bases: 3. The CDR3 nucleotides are TGCAGTGCGGGGGGGAGGTACGAGCAGTACTTC. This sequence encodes CSAGGRYEQYF.

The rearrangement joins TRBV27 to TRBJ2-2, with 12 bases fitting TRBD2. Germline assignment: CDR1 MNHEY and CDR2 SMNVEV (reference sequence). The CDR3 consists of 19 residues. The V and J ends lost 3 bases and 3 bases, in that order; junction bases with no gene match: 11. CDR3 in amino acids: CASSFLPSGRVVDTGELFF. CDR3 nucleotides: TGTGCCAGCAGTTTTTTGCCTAGCGGGAGGGTTGTGGACACCGGGGAGCTGTTTTTT.

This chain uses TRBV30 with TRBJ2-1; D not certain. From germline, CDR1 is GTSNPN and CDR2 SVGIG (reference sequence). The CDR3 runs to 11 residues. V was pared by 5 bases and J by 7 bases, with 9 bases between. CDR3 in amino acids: CAWQDLNEQFF. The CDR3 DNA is TGTGCCTGGCAAGATCTAAATGAGCAGTTCTTC.

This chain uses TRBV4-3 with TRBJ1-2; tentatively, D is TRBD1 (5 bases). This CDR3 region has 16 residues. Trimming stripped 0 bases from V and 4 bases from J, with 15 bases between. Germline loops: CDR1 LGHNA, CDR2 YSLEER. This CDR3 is CASSQDLGLDGYGYTF. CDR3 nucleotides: TGCGCCAGCAGCCAAGATCTGGGACTGGACGGCTATGGCTACACCTTC.

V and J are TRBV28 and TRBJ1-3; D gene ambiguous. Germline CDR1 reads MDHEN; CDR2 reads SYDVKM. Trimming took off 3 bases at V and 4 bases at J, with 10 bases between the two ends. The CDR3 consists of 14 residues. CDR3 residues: CASSFPQAGNTIYF. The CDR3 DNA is TGTGCCAGCAGTTTTCCGCAAGCCGGAAACACCATATATTTT.

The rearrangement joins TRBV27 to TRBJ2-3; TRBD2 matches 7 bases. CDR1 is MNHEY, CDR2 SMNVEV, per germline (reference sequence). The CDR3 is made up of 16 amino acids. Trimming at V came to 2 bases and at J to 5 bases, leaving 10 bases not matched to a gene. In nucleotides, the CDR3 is TGTGCCAGCAGTTTAATGGGGGGGACTGCAGTAGATACGCAGTATTTT. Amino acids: CASSLMGGTAVDTQYF.

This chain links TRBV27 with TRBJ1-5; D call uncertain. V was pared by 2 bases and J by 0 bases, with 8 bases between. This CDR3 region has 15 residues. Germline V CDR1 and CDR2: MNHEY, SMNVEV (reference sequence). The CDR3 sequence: CASSLRGYSNQPQHF. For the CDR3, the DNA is TGTGCCAGCAGTTTACGAGGCTATAGCAATCAGCCCCAGCATTTT.

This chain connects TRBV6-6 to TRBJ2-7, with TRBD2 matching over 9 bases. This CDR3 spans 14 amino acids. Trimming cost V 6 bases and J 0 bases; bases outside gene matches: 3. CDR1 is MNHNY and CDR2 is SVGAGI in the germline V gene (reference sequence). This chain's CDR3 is CASSGRGGSYEQYF. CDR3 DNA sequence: TGTGCCAGCAGCGGGCGGGGGGGCTCCTACGAGCAGTACTTC.

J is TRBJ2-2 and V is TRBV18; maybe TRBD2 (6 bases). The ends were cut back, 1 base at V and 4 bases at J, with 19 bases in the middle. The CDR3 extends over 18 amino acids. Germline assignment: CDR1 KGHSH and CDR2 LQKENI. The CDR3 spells CASSPLVINGGTTGELFF. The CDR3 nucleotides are TGTGCCAGCTCACCACTGGTAATCAACGGGGGAACCACCGGGGAGCTGTTTTTT.

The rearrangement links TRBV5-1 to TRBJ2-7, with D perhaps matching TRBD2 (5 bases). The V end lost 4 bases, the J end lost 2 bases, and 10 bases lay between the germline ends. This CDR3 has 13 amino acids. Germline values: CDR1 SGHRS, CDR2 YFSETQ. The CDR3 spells CASSATEAYEQYF. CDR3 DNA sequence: TGCGCCAGCAGCGCTACGGAGGCCTACGAGCAGTACTTC.

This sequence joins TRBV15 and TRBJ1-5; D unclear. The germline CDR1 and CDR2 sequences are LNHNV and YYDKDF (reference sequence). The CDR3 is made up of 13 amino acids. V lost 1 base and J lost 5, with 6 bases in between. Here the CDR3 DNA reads TGTGCCACCAGCAGAGGTGCAGATCAGCCCCAGCATTTT. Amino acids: CATSRGADQPQHF.

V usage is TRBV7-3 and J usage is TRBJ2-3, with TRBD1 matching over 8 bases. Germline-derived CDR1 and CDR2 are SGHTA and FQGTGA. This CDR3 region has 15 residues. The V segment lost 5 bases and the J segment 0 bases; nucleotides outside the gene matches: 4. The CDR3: CASSLDRGSTDTQYF. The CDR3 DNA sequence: TGTGCCAGCAGCCTTGACAGGGGAAGCACAGATACGCAGTATTTT.

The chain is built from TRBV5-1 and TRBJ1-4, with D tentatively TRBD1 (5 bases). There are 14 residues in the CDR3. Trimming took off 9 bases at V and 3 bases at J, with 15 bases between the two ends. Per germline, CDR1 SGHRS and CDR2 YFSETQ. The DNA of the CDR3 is TGCGCCATCCTTCGGGGGGGGGCTAATGAAAAACTGTTTTTT. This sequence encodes CAILRGGANEKLFF.

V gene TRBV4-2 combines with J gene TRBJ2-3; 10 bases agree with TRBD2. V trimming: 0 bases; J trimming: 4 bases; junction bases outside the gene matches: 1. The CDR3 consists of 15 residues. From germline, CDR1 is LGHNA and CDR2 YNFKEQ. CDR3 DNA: TGTGCCAGCAGCCAAGATCTAGCGGGAGCAGATACGCAGTATTTT. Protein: CASSQDLAGADTQYF.

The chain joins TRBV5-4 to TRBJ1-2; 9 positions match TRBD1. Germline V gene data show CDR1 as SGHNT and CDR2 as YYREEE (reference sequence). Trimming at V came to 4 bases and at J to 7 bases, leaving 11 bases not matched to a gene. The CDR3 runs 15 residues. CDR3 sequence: CASSPQDRGLSGYTF. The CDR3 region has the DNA TGTGCCAGCAGCCCACAGGACAGGGGTTTAAGTGGCTACACCTTC. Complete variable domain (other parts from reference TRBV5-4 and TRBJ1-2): ETGVTQSPTHLIKTRGQQVTLRCSSQSGHNTVSWYQQALGQGPQFIFQYYREEENGRGNFPPRFSGLQFPNYSSELNVNALELDDSALYLCASSPQDRGLSGYTFGSGTRLTVV.

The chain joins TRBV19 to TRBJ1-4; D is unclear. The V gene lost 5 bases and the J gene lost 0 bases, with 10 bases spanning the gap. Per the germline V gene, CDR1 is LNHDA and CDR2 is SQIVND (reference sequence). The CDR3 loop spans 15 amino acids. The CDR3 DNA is TGTGCCAGTAGTGTCCAGGTCGCAACTAATGAAAAACTGTTTTTT. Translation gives CASSVQVATNEKLFF.

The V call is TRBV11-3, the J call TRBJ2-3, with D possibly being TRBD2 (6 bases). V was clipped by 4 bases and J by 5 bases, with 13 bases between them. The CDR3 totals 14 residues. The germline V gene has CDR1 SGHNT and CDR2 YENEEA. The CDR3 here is CASSSPGLQDTQYF. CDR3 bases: TGTGCCAGCAGCTCCCCAGGACTACAAGATACGCAGTATTTT.

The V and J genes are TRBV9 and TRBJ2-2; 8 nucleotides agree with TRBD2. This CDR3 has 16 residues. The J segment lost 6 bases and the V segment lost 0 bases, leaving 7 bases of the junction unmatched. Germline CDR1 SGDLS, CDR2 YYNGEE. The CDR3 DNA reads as TGTGCCAGCAGCGTAGATACGGGAGGGCCCGCCGGGGAGCTGTTTTTT. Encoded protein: CASSVDTGGPAGELFF.

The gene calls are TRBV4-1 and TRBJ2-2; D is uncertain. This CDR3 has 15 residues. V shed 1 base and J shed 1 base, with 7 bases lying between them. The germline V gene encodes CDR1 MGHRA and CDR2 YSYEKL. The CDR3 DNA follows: TGCGCCAGCAGCCAAGCTCTGCGGAACACCGGGGAGCTGTTTTTT. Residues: CASSQALRNTGELFF.

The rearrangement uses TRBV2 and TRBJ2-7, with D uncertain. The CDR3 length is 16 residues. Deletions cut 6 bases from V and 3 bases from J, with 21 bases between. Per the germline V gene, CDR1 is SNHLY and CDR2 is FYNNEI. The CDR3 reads CASRFDSFESDYEQYF. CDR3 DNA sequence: TGTGCCAGCAGGTTCGACTCGTTTGAGTCTGACTACGAGCAGTACTTC.

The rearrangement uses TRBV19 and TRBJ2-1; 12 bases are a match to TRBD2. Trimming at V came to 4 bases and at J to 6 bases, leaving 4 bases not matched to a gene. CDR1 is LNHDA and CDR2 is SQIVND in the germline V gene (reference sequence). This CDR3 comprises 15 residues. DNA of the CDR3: TGTGCCAGTAGTAGACTAGCGGGAGTTGGCAATGAGCAGTTCTTC. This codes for CASSRLAGVGNEQFF.

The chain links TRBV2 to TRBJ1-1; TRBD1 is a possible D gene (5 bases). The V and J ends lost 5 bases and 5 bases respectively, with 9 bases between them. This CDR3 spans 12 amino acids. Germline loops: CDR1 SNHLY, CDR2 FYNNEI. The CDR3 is CASSLTETEAFF. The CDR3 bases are TGTGCCAGCAGTCTGACAGAGACTGAAGCTTTCTTT.

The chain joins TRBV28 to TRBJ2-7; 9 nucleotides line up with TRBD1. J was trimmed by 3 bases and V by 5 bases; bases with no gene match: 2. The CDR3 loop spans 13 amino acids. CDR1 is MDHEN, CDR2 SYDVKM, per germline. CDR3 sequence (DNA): TGTGCCAGCAGTGGGGGACAGGGCTACGAGCAGTACTTC. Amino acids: CASSGGQGYEQYF.

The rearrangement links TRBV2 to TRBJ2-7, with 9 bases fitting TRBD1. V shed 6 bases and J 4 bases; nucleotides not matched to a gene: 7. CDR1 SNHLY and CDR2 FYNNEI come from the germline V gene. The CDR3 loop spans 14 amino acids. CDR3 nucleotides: TGTGCCAGCAGGGGAACAGGGGGCGCGTACGAGCAGTACTTC. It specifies CASRGTGGAYEQYF.